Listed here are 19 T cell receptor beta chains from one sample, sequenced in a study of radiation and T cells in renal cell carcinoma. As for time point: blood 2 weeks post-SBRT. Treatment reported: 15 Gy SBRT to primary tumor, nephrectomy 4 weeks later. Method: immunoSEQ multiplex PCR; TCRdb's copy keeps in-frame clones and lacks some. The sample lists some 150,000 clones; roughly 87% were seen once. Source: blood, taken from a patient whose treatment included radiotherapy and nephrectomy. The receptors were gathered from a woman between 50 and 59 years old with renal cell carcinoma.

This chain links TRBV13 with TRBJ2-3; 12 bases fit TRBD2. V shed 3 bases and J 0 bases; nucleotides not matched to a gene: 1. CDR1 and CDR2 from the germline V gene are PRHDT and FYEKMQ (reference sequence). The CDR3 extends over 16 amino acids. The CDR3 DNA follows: TGTGCCAGCAGCTTCGGACTAGCGGGGAGCACAGATACGCAGTATTTT. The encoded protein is CASSFGLAGSTDTQYF.

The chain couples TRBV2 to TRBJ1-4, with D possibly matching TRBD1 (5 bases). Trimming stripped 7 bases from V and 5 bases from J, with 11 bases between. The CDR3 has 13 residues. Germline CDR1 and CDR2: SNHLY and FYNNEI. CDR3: CASNFQGNEKLFF. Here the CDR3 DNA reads TGTGCCAGCAATTTCCAGGGAAATGAAAAACTGTTTTTT. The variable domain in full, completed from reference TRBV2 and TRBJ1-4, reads EPEVTQTPSHQVTQMGQEVILRCVPISNHLYFYWYRQILGQKVEFLVSFYNNEISEKSEIFDDQFSVERPDGSNFTLKIRSTKLEDSAMYFCASNFQGNEKLFFGSGTQLSVL.

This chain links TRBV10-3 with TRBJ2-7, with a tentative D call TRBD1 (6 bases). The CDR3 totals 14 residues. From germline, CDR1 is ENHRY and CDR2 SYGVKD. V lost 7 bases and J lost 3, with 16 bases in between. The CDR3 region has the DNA TGTGCCATCACCCCGGGACAAGGATTCTACGAGCAGTACTTC. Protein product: CAITPGQGFYEQYF.

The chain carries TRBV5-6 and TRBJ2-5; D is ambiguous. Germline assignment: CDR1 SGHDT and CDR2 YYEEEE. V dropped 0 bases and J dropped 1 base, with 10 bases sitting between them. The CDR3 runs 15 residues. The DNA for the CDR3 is TGTGCCAGCAGCTTGGTGCAGGTGTCCCAAGAGACCCAGTACTTC. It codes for CASSLVQVSQETQYF.

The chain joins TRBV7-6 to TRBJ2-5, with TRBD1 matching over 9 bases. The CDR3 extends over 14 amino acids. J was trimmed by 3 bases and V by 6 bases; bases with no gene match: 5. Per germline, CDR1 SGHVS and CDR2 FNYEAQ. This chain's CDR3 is CASSTGGFEETQYF. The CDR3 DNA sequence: TGTGCCAGCAGTACAGGGGGCTTCGAAGAGACCCAGTACTTC.

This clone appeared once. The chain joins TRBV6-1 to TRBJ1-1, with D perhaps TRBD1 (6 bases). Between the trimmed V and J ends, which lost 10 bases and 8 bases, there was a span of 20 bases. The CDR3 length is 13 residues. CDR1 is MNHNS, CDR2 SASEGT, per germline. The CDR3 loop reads CATAPSGGAEAFF. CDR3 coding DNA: TGTGCCACCGCCCCATCGGGGGGCGCAGAAGCTTTCTTT.

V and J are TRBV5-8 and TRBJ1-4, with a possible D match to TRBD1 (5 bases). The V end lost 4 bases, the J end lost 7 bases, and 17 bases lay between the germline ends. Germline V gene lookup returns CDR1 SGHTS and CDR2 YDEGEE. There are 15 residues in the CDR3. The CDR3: CASSLISAGAEKLFF. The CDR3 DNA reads TGTGCCAGCAGCCTGATAAGTGCTGGGGCTGAAAAACTGTTTTTT.

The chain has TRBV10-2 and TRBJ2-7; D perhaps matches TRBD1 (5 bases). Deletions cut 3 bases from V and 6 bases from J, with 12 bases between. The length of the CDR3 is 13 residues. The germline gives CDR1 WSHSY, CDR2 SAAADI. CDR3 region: CASSEQAMGEQYF. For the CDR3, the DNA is TGCGCCAGCAGTGAACAGGCGATGGGCGAGCAGTACTTC.

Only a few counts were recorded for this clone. The CDR3 DNA is TGCGCCAGCAGCTTGGCCCGCGGGGGCAACAATGAGCAGTTCTTC. Amino acid sequence: CASSLARGGNNEQFF. The rearrangement uses TRBV5-1 and TRBJ2-1, with a tentative D call TRBD2 (7 bases). Germline loops: CDR1 SGHRS, CDR2 YFSETQ. The CDR3 length is 15 residues. The V gene lost 0 bases and the J gene lost 5 bases, with 12 bases spanning the gap.

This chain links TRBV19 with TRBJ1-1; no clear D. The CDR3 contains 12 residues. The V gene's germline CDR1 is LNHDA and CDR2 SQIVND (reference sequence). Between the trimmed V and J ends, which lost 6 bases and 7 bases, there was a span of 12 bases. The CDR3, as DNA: TGTGCCAGTAGCAGGTCCCGAAATGAAGCTTTCTTT. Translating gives CASSRSRNEAFF. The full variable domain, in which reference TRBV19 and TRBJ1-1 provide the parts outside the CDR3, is DGGITQSPKYLFRKEGQNVTLSCEQNLNHDAMYWYRQDPGQGLRLIYYSQIVNDFQKGDIAEGYSVSREKKESFPLTVTSAQKNPTAFYLCASSRSRNEAFFGQGTRLTVV.

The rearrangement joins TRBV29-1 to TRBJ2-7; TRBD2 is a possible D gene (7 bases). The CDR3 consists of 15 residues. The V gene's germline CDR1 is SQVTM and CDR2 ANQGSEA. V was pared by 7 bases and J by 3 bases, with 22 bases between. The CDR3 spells CSARGWGGEDYEQYF. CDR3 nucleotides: TGCAGCGCCCGAGGTTGGGGGGGCGAAGACTACGAGCAGTACTTC.

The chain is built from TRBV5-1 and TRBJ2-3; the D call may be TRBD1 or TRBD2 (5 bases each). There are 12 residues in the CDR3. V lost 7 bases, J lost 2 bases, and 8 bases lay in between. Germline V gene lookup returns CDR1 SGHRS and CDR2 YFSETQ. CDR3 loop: CASHGTTDTQYF. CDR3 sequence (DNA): TGCGCCAGCCATGGGACCACAGATACGCAGTATTTT.

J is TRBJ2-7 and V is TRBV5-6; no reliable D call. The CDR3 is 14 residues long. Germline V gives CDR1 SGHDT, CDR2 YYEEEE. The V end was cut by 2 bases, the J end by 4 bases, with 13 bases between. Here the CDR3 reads CASSLGRTSYEQYF. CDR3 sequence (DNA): TGTGCCAGCAGCTTAGGAAGGACCTCATACGAGCAGTACTTC. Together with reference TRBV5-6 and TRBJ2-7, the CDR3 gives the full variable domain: DAGVTQSPTHLIKTRGQQVTLRCSPKSGHDTVSWYQQALGQGPQFIFQYYEEEERQRGNFPDRFSGHQFPNYSSELNVNALLLGDSALYLCASSLGRTSYEQYFGPGTRLTVT.

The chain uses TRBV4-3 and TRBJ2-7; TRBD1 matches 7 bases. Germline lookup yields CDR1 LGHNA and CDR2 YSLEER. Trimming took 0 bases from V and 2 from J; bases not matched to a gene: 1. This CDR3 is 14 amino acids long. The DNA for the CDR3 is TGCGCCAGCAGCCAAGAGGGACAGCCCTACGAGCAGTACTTC. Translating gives CASSQEGQPYEQYF.

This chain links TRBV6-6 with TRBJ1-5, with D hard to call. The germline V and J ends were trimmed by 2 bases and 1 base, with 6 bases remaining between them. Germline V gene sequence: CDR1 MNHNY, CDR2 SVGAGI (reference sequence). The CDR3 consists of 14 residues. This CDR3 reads CASSYDWSNQPQHF. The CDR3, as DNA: TGTGCCAGCAGTTACGATTGGAGCAATCAGCCCCAGCATTTT.

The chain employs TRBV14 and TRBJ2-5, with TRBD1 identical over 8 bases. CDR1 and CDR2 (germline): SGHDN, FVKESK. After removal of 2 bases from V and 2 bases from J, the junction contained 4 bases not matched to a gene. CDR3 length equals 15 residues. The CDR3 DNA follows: TGTGCCAGCAGCCAATTCAGGGGGCGTCAAGAGACCCAGTACTTC. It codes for CASSQFRGRQETQYF.

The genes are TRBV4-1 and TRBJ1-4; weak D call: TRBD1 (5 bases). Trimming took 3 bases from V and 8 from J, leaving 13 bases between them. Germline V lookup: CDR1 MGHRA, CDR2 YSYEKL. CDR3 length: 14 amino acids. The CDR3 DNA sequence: TGCGCCAGCAGCCAGCAATTAAGGGGCGAAAAACTGTTTTTT. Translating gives CASSQQLRGEKLFF.

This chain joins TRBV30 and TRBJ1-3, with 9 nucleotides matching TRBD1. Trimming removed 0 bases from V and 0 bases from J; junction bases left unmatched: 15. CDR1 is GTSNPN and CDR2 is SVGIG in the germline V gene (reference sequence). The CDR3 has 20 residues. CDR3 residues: CAWSVPWGRGQGSSGNTIYF. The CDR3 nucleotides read TGTGCCTGGAGTGTACCATGGGGAAGGGGACAGGGCTCCTCTGGAAACACCATATATTTT.

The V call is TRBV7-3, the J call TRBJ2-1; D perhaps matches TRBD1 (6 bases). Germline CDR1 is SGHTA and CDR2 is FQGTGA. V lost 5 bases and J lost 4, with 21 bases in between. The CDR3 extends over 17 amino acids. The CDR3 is CASSETSGTSVYNEQFF. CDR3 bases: TGTGCCAGCAGCGAAACCTCCGGGACATCGGTTTACAATGAGCAGTTCTTC.